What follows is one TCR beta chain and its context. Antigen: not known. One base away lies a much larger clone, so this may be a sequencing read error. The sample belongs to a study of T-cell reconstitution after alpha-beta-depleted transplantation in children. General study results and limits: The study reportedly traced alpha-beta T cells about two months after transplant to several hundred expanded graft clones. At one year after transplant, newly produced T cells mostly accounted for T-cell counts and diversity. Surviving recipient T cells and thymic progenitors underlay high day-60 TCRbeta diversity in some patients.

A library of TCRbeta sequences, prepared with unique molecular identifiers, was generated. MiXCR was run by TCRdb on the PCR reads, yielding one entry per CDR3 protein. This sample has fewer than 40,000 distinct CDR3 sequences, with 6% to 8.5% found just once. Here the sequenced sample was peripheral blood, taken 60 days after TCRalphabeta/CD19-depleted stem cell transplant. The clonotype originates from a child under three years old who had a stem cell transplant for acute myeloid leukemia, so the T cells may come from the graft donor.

CDR3 bases: TGTGCCAGCAGCCGACATATATACGAGCAGTACTTC. As protein: CASSRHIYEQYF. This chain links TRBV16 with TRBJ2-7, with D hard to call. The CDR3 is 12 amino acids. Trimming took off 4 bases at V and 4 bases at J, with 8 bases between the two ends. Germline V CDR1 and CDR2: KGHSY, FQNENV.